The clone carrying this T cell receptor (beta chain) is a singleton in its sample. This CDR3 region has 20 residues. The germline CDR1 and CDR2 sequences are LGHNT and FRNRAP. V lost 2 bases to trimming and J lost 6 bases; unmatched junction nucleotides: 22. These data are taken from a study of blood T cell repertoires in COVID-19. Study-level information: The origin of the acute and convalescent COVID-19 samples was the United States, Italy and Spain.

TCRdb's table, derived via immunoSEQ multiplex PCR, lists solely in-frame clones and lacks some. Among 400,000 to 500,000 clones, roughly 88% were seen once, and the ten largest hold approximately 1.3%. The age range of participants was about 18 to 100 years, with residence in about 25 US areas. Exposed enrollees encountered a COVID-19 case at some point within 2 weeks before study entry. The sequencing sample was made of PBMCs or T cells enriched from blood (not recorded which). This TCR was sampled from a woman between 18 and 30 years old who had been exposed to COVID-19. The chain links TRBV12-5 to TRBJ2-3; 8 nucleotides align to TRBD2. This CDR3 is CASGLNGVSRAGGPGDTQYF. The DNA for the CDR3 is TGTGCTAGTGGTTTGAATGGCGTTTCGCGGGCGGGAGGCCCGGGGGATACGCAGTATTTT.